This T cell receptor beta chain was identified in a study of long-term antiretroviral therapy in people with HIV. Study-wide results and limits: The range of CDR3 lengths in HIV repertoires proved narrower than that found in controls. Blood was collected between 2004 and 2017, possibly under older ART regimens. All time points showed a repertoire dominated by clones expanded before ART.

Only a few counts were recorded for this clone. The target antigen is unknown. Assay version v3.0 of immunoSEQ was used, and it was run at survey level. Clones were read by immunoSEQ multiplex PCR, and TCRdb kept only the in-frame ones, dropping some. Of about 17,000 clones listed, around 73% are singletons. Source: unsorted PBMCs, taken 0.3 years after starting antiretroviral therapy. The sequence derives from a woman between 50 and 59 years old with HIV.

For the CDR3, the DNA is TGTGCCAGCAGACTCTACTATGGCTACACCTTC. Its protein is CASRLYYGYTF. The chain recombines TRBV5-8 with TRBJ1-2; D is ambiguous. Trimming took 5 bases from V and 3 from J, leaving 5 bases between them. The length of the CDR3 is 11 residues. In germline, CDR1 is SGHTS, CDR2 YDEGEE.